This T cell receptor beta chain was sequenced in a study of beta chain features in type 1 diabetes (dated by TCRdb to the late 2010s). Describing the broader study: Mean age, gender distribution, total cell number and subset yield were not different between patients and healthy donors. The study compared the TCRB repertoires of sorted circulating CD4+ T cell subsets in recently diagnosed type 1 diabetes patients with those in matched healthy donors. Whereas all 30 or so donors provided naive and central memory subsets, regulatory and stem cell-like memory subsets were isolated from just 8 patients and about eight healthy donors. A total of 107,917,701 sorted cells were examined across all samples, and the number of cells per subset was strongly correlated with RNA yield. Overall study results and their limits: Only small numbers of individuals were included in the HLA sub-analyses, which left unresolved whether HLA type had any influence on TCRB rearrangement. Patients with type 1 diabetes made fewer insertions and deleted more nucleotides at VDJ recombination sites, implying thymic rearrangement abnormalities. Naive, central memory and regulatory TCRB repertoires appeared to be more similar among patients than among healthy donors. Type 1 diabetes patients showed a moderate but significant shortening of TCRB CDR3 length in all four CD4+ subsets. PCR may preferentially amplify shorter templates, but because patient and control samples were amplified and corrected together, any resulting skew would affect both groups equally. Because cDNA was sequenced instead of genomic DNA, highly expressing activated cells could be over-represented, though the groups showed no difference in activation or CD3 levels.

The germline V gene (reference sequence) sets CDR1 to GTSNPN and CDR2 to SVGIG. The junction shows trimming of 7 bases on V and 3 bases on J, plus 15 bases between the germline ends. The cysteine opens and the phenylalanine closes a CDR3 of 13 amino acids. The entry retains the CDR3 DNA only, 39 bases that are in frame from base 1. The entire amount of isolated RNA was reverse transcribed using the High Capacity cDNA Reverse Transcription Kit, so the sequenced TCRB transcripts were expressed ones. Deep immunoSEQ sequencing was performed on naive, central memory and regulatory T cell samples, with an average of around 3.4 million total reads per sample. Sorted cells were lysed in RLT buffer, and RNA was extracted using DNase-treated RNeasy Micro or Mini kits according to cell number. To prevent cross-contamination, each cell subset was processed individually, whereas patient and healthy donor samples were processed jointly. The immunoSEQ multiplex PCR was used to amplify TCRB sequences from cDNA, yielding 87-bp fragments that span the CDR3 region. Sequencing of the amplicons was performed on the Illumina HiSeq platform. For the original study's pipeline: PCR bias was corrected computationally using synthetic template baselines, and reads within Hamming distance 2 were collapsed, with unmergeable singletons discarded. By aligning reads against IMGT, V, D and J genes, CDR3 length, and insertions or deletions at six rearrangement sites were assigned. Clonotype counts were normalized to sorted cell number within each subset before computing true diversity and Gini coefficients with the tcR R package. The overlap coefficient, calculated on TCRB nucleotide sequences, was used to quantify repertoire sharing. As a proxy for the pre-selection repertoire, out-of-frame TCRB sequences from naive cells were analyzed. TCRdb obtained this table from immuneACCESS and retained in-frame rearrangements with V and J assigned. These tables miss some clones; where compared with another copy, unresolved V genes account for less than half of the shortfall, and the remainder is unexplained. V, J and clone size derive from that table, while D and trimming were established from the DNA sequence. The sample has about 700,000 clones on record, under 15% of them singletons. Roughly 0.022% of the sample rests with the top ten.

A single peripheral blood draw of approximately 0.11 L on average was collected from each donor into heparinised tubes. A BD FACSAria II and a panel including CD45RO, CCR7, CD25, CD127, CD95 and CD27 were used to sort naive, central memory, regulatory and stem cell-like memory CD4+ T cells. All sorted populations exceeded 95% purity. PBMCs were isolated immediately by Lymphoprep density gradient centrifugation and stained directly without culture. To minimize batch effects, samples were stained and sorted in pairs, one healthy donor with one patient per experiment. In regard to this clone: The antigen this receptor binds is unknown. Base qualities are missing; no much larger clone stands one base away.

The clonotype originates from a man aged 18 to 29 with type 1 diabetes. Sequencing input: naive CD4+ T cells from blood. This specimen's cell subset or site label, interpreted: true naive CD4+ T cells. The chain is encoded by TRBV30 joined to TRBJ1-2; no D gene is confidently identified. CDR3 sequence: CALKTIRDYGYTF. The DNA is TGTGCCTTGAAAACTATTCGGGACTATGGCTACACCTTC.